A selection of T cell receptor beta chains follows, all from one sample in a study of siplizumab effects on memory and regulatory T cells. Method: immunoSEQ multiplex PCR; TCRdb's copy keeps in-frame clones and lacks some. This sample yields 9,000 to 10,000 clones, of which around 40% are seen a single time; 8.5% to 9% belongs to the top ten. Antigen specificity for these receptors is unknown. The specimen sequenced was CFSE-low (dividing) CD4+ T cells sorted from an allogeneic mixed lymphocyte reaction. The receptors shown here come from a human donor in good health; the cells came from an allogeneic mixed lymphocyte reaction. CDR3s include the opening cysteine and the closing phenylalanine or tryptophan. A D gene is named only where the DNA matches it firmly. Some rows have no size entry. The others give once, few or many, or a class for an expanded clone.

CDR3 length,D gene,clone size,J gene,V gene,CDR3 DNA,CDR3 protein
15,TRBD2,few,TRBJ2-3,TRBV11-1,TGTGCCAGCAGCTTGGTAGGACTAGCGGGCCATACGCAGTATTTT,CASSLVGLAGHTQYF
15,TRBD1,.,TRBJ2-5,TRBV11-2,TGTGCCAGCAGCTTCCCGGGACAGGGATGGGAGACCCAGTACTTC,CASSFPGQGWETQYF
15,TRBD1,.,TRBJ2-2,TRBV18,TGTGCCAGCTCACCGGGGACAGGGAACACCGGGGAGCTGTTTTTT,CASSPGTGNTGELFF
14,.,.,TRBJ2-1,TRBV7-2,TGTGCCAGCAGCTTATCCCCGGCGAGGAATGAGCAGTTCTTC,CASSLSPARNEQFF
15,.,few,TRBJ2-7,TRBV11-3,TGTGCCAGCAGCTTTCAGGACAGCTTCTCCTACGAGCAGTACTTC,CASSFQDSFSYEQYF
13,.,few,TRBJ1-2,TRBV11-3,TGTGCCAGCAGCCCCGACCTAAACTATGGCTACACCTTC,CASSPDLNYGYTF
16,TRBD2,.,TRBJ2-1,TRBV4-2,TGTGCCAGCAGCCAAGAGAGAAGCGGGAGGGCCCATGAGCAGTTCTTC,CASSQERSGRAHEQFF
15,TRBD1,.,TRBJ1-5,TRBV6-5,TGTGCCAGCTCCCCCAGACAGGGGAGGAATCAGCCCCAGCATTTT,CASSPRQGRNQPQHF
13,.,.,TRBJ1-6,TRBV15,TGTGCCACCAGCAGGACAGGAAATTCACCCCTCCACTTT,CATSRTGNSPLHF
11,.,once,TRBJ2-1,TRBV7-9,TGTGCCAGCAGCGAGGACCATGAGCAGTTCTTC,CASSEDHEQFF
16,TRBD2,.,TRBJ2-1,TRBV16,TGTGCCAGCAGCCAATTGGGGACTAGCGGGATTGATGAGCAGTTCTTC,CASSQLGTSGIDEQFF
16,.,.,TRBJ2-3,TRBV7-9,TGTGCCAGCAGCTTATACGGCTCGGGCTTCACAGATACGCAGTATTTT,CASSLYGSGFTDTQYF
13,.,.,TRBJ2-3,TRBV19,TGTGCCAGTAGCCCCCCCATCCCAGATACGCAGTATTTT,CASSPPIPDTQYF
13,.,.,TRBJ1-1,TRBV6-5,TGTGCCAGCAGTCTCGACAGGACCACTGAAGCTTTCTTT,CASSLDRTTEAFF
17,.,medium-sized,TRBJ2-3,TRBV28,TGTGCCAGCAGTTGGGGTGGAGGGAGAAGCCCCACAGATACGCAGTATTTT,CASSWGGGRSPTDTQYF
12,TRBD2,.,TRBJ2-1,TRBV5-1,TGCGCCAGCAGGAAGACTAGCGGCTATGAGTTCTTC,CASRKTSGYEFF
13,.,.,TRBJ2-1,TRBV30,TGTGCCTGGGACAGAAACGGGCTAAATGAGCAGTTCTTC,CAWDRNGLNEQFF
16,TRBD1,few,TRBJ2-1,TRBV27,TGTGCCAGCAGTTTAATGTCGACAGGGGGCTACAATGAGCAGTTCTTC,CASSLMSTGGYNEQFF
16,TRBD2,.,TRBJ2-1,TRBV7-2,TGTGCCAGCAGGTCTACTAGCGCCGCATCCTACAATGAGCAGTTCTTC,CASRSTSAASYNEQFF
17,TRBD1,.,TRBJ2-6,TRBV19,TGTGCCGCCGGGACAGGGGCGTATAAACCTGGGGCCAACGTCCTGACTTTC,CAAGTGAYKPGANVLTF
16,.,medium-sized,TRBJ2-3,TRBV5-4,TGTGCCAGCAGCCGCGGAGGGGGGGGAGGCACAGATACGCAGTATTTT,CASSRGGGGGTDTQYF
16,.,few,TRBJ1-1,TRBV5-4,TGTGCCAGCAGCTTGGCCCCAGCGGGGGGGCGGACTGAAGCTTTCTTT,CASSLAPAGGRTEAFF
14,.,few,TRBJ1-1,TRBV6-4,TGTGCCAGCACTCCGGGACCGGCGAACACTGAAGCTTTCTTT,CASTPGPANTEAFF
18,TRBD1,.,TRBJ1-1,TRBV4-3,TGCGCCAGCAGCCAATCTCTCAGGGGGCGCCGTGTGTCCACTGAAGCTTTCTTT,CASSQSLRGRRVSTEAFF
13,.,.,TRBJ2-7,TRBV5-1,TGCGCCAGCAGCCGTTTGGGTCGGGGGGAGCAGTACTTC,CASSRLGRGEQYF
16,TRBD2,.,TRBJ2-5,TRBV18,TGTGCCAGCTCACCAAGACTAGCGGGAACTGGGGAGACCCAGTACTTC,CASSPRLAGTGETQYF
15,TRBD2,.,TRBJ2-7,TRBV6-5,TGTGCCAGCAGTGGGGGGACTAGCGGTAATGGCGAGCAGTACTTC,CASSGGTSGNGEQYF
15,TRBD2,.,TRBJ2-3,TRBV30,TGTGCCTGGAGTGTAGGCGGGAGGGGTAAAGATACGCAGTATTTT,CAWSVGGRGKDTQYF
14,.,.,TRBJ1-5,TRBV5-6,TGTGCCAGCAGCTTTGGGACTGCCAATCAGCCCCAGCATTTT,CASSFGTANQPQHF
15,.,few,TRBJ2-7,TRBV6-6,TGTGCCAGCAGTGCGATCTACGAGAGAGACCACGAGCAGTACTTC,CASSAIYERDHEQYF
13,.,.,TRBJ2-3,TRBV5-1,TGCGCCAGCAGCCGTCGACTTACAGATACGCAGTATTTT,CASSRRLTDTQYF
14,TRBD1,.,TRBJ1-2,TRBV30,TGTGCCTGGAGTGGGGGACAGGGGCCCAGTGGCTACACCTTC,CAWSGGQGPSGYTF
16,TRBD1,few,TRBJ1-3,TRBV4-2,TGTGCCAGCAGCCGACAGGGTCCCCTCTCTGGAAACACCATATATTTT,CASSRQGPLSGNTIYF
15,.,.,TRBJ1-1,TRBV19,TGTGCCAGTGCCCTAATGGGTGGACCAAACACTGAAGCTTTCTTT,CASALMGGPNTEAFF
13,.,.,TRBJ2-6,TRBV25-1,TGTGCCAGCAGTCTCTCTGGGGCCAACGTCCTGACTTTC,CASSLSGANVLTF
16,TRBD2,few,TRBJ2-5,TRBV15,TGTGCCACCAGCAGAGATCGCGGGGGGTTGAAAGAGACCCAGTACTTC,CATSRDRGGLKETQYF
16,.,medium-sized,TRBJ1-4,TRBV6-1,TGTGCCAGCAGTGAATTGAGGGGAGGAACTAATGAAAAACTGTTTTTT,CASSELRGGTNEKLFF
15,.,.,TRBJ1-5,TRBV30,TGTGCCTGGAGTGTATCTCTGGCAGGGTCGGAGCCCCAGCATTTT,CAWSVSLAGSEPQHF
15,TRBD2,.,TRBJ2-5,TRBV29-1,TGCAGCGTTGGGGGTAGCGGGAGGGCCACAGAGACCCAGTACTTC,CSVGGSGRATETQYF
14,.,medium-sized,TRBJ2-7,TRBV7-2,TGTGCCAGCAGCTTAAATAGGGTAGTCTACGAGCAGTACTTC,CASSLNRVVYEQYF